This T cell receptor (beta chain) was sequenced in a study of T cells in Graves' hyperthyroidism and ophthalmopathy. This clonotype was picked up many times. In germline, CDR1 is LGHDT, CDR2 YNNKEL (reference sequence). V was shortened by 1 base and J by 3 bases, with 6 bases between the two germline ends. The CDR3 consists of 13 residues. Amplified regions were TCR beta CDR3 sequences from RNA transcripts. The HTBI primer set was used in a first-round RT-PCR of the TCR CDR3. One entry per CDR3 protein results from TCRdb running MiXCR on the multiplex PCR reads. The data contain some 580,000 distinct CDR3 sequences, about 16% of them singletons.

Material: blood. The TCR sequence derives from a woman between 40 and 55 years old with Graves' ophthalmopathy. The chain uses TRBV3-1 and TRBJ2-5, with D uncertain. Here the CDR3 reads CASSQVPEETQYF. As DNA, the CDR3 is TGTGCCAGCAGCCAAGTACCGGAAGAGACCCAGTACTTC.